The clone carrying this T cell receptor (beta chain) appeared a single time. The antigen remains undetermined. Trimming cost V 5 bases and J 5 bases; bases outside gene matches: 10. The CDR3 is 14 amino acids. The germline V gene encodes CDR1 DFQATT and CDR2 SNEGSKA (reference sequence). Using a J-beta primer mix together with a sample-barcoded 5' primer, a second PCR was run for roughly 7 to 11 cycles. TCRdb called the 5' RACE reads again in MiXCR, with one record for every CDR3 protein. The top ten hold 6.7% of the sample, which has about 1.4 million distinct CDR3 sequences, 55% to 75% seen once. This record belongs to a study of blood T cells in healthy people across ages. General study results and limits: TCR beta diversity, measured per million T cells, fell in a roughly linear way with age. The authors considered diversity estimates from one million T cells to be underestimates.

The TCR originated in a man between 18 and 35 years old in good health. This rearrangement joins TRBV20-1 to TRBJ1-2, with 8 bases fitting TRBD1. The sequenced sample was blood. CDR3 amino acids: CSAPNSDRVYGYTF. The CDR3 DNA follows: TGCAGTGCTCCTAATTCGGACAGGGTTTATGGCTACACCTTC.